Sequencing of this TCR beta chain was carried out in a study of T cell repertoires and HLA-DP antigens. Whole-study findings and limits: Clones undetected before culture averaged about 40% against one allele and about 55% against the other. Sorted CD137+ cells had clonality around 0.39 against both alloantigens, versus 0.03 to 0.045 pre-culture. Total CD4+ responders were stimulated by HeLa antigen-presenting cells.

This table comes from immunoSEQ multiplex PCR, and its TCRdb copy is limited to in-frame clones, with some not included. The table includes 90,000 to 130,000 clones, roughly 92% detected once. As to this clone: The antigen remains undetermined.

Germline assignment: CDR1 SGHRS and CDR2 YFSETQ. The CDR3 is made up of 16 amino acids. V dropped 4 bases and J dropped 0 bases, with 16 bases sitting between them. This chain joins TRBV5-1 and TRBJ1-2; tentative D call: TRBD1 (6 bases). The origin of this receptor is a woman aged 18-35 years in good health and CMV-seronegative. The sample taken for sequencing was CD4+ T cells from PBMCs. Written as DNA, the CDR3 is TGCGCCAGCAGCGGACCCGGGACACGTACTAACTATGGCTACACCTTC. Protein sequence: CASSGPGTRTNYGYTF.